The next 15 T cell receptor beta chains were all read from a single sample in a study of CD4 and CD8 cells across lung adenocarcinoma regions. TCRdb reprocessed the PCR reads with MiXCR, giving one entry per CDR3 protein. The table shows 15,000 or so distinct CDR3 sequences, with approximately 40% occurring only once. Sequenced material: CD4+ T cells from the center of a lung tumor. All receptors come from a male donor with lung adenocarcinoma. The CD4 and CD8 labels of this study may be unreliable.

The rearrangement joins TRBV4-2 to TRBJ2-1; TRBD2 matches at 11 bases. V trimming: 3 bases; J trimming: 0 bases; junction bases outside the gene matches: 13. The CDR3 sequence is 20 residues long. Germline loops: CDR1 LGHNA, CDR2 YNFKEQ. The CDR3 DNA is TGTGCCAGCAGCCAGGCCGGGACTAGCGGACCGGTCAGCTCCTACAATGAGCAGTTCTTC. This translates into CASSQAGTSGPVSSYNEQFF.

This clonotype was seen ten or more times. This chain joins TRBV10-3 and TRBJ1-2, with TRBD1 as a possible D gene (6 bases). The CDR3 has 17 residues. Germline loops: CDR1 ENHRY, CDR2 SYGVKD. Trimming removed 6 bases at V and 8 bases at J, with 28 bases between. The CDR3 here is CAIRAGAGEQNEEGYTF. The CDR3 DNA reads TGTGCCATCAGGGCCGGGGCAGGGGAGCAAAATGAAGAAGGCTACACCTTC.

This clonotype showed up just once. V gene TRBV27 combines with J gene TRBJ2-3; D is unclear. V was clipped by 6 bases and J by 9 bases, with 19 bases between them. CDR1 is MNHEY, CDR2 SMNVEV, per germline (reference sequence). This CDR3 has 14 amino acids. CDR3 amino acids: CASRGLTAKNTQYF. The DNA for the CDR3 is TGTGCCAGCAGGGGGTTAACAGCAAAAAACACGCAGTATTTT.

This chain's CDR3 is CASSYSRWPYVNTEAQYF. CDR3 nucleotide sequence: TGTGCCAGCAGTTACTCGCGTTGGCCTTACGTAAACACAGAGGCGCAGTATTTT. The chain couples TRBV6-8 to TRBJ2-2; no reliable D call. Judging by the DNA end, TRBJ2-3 fits better; the J call may be wrong. The CDR3 covers 18 residues. Germline V CDR1 and CDR2: MNHGY, SAAAGT.

As to this clonotype: At one end, the junction sequence differs from germline, possibly due to a read error. The chain uses TRBV6-4 and TRBJ2-5, with D tentatively TRBD2 (7 bases). This CDR3 spans 15 amino acids. Germline V gives CDR1 MRHNA, CDR2 SNTAGT. The chain's CDR3 is CAGGHGGGGQETQYF. CDR3 in DNA: TGTGCCGGGGGGCACGGGGGCGGGGGCCAAGAGACCCAGTACTTT.

The CDR3 protein is CAGSDGGRAPDTQYF. The CDR3 coding sequence is TGTGCCGGGAGTGACGGTGGTCGTGCCCCAGATACGCAGTACTTC. J is TRBJ2-5 and V is TRBV6-1; possibly TRBD2 for D (5 bases). The CDR3 is 15 residues long. The V gene's germline CDR1 is MNHNS and CDR2 SASEGT. V was clipped by 11 bases and J by 11 bases, with 30 bases between them.

The chain links TRBV6-1 to TRBJ2-2; D gene ambiguous. V dropped 2 bases and J dropped 8 bases, with 15 bases sitting between them. This CDR3 has 15 amino acids. From germline, CDR1 is MNHNS and CDR2 SASEGT. The CDR3 DNA is TGTGCCAGCAGTGAAAAGGGTGTGAGCACAGGGGAGCTGTTTTTT. This codes for CASSEKGVSTGELFF.

This clonotype was detected many times. The V gene is TRBV27, the J gene TRBJ1-1; 8 bases line up with TRBD1. The CDR3 runs to 15 residues. Germline loops: CDR1 MNHEY, CDR2 SMNVEV (reference sequence). V was clipped by 6 bases and J by 0 bases; unmatched bases: 6. CDR3 bases: TGTGCCAGCAGCCTACAGGGGGGGATGAACACTGAAGCTTTCTTT. Amino acid sequence: CASSLQGGMNTEAFF.

The count of this clonotype is one. J is TRBJ2-1 and V is TRBV20-1; D remains unclear. Trimming removed 3 bases at V and 0 bases at J, with 9 bases between. The germline V gene has CDR1 DFQATT and CDR2 SNEGSKA (reference sequence). The CDR3 loop spans 14 amino acids. CDR3 in DNA: TGCAGTGCTAGCGGACGGGCCTCCTACAATGAGCAGTTCTTC. Residues: CSASGRASYNEQFF.

The chain uses TRBV6-1 and TRBJ2-3; maybe TRBD1 (6 bases). TRBJ2-2 matches the DNA end more closely, so the J call is doubtful. From germline, CDR1 is MNHNS and CDR2 SASEGT. This CDR3 is 17 amino acids long. In DNA form, the CDR3 reads TGTGCCAGCAGGCCCACCGGGATAAAAGGGGACACCGGGACGCTGTTTTTT. It is translated as CASRPTGIKGDTGTLFF.

This clonotype was observed a handful of times. The CDR3 region is CASSQEASGTSYEQYF. The CDR3 nucleotides are TGTGCCAGCAGCCAAGAAGCTAGCGGGACCTCCTACGAGCAGTACTTC. The V gene is TRBV14, the J gene TRBJ2-7; TRBD2 aligns across 9 bases. Per germline, CDR1 SGHDN and CDR2 FVKESK. The V gene end was trimmed by 0 bases and the J gene end by 0 bases; junction bases not matched to a gene: 3. The CDR3 extends over 16 amino acids.

V gene TRBV4-1 combines with J gene TRBJ2-5, with 7 nucleotides matching TRBD2. TRBJ2-1 matches the DNA end more closely, so the J call is doubtful. Germline assignment: CDR1 MGHRA and CDR2 YSYEKL. The CDR3 consists of 13 residues. The CDR3 here is CASSHGLAGEQFF. The CDR3 coding sequence is TGCGCCAGCAGCCACGGTTTAGCGGGCGAGCAGTTCTTC.

V is TRBV10-1 and J is TRBJ2-1; D is possibly TRBD2 (5 bases). The end of the DNA fits TRBJ2-5 better, so the J call may be wrong. Germline V lookup: CDR1 WNHNN, CDR2 SYGVQD (reference sequence). CDR3 length: 13 amino acids. For the CDR3, the DNA is TGCGCCAGCAGTGAAGACCGGGCGGGGACCCAGTACTTC. Its protein is CASSEDRAGTQYF.

This chain links TRBV28 with TRBJ2-1, with TRBD1 identical over 7 bases. Germline loops: CDR1 MDHEN, CDR2 SYDVKM. The CDR3 runs to 16 residues. After removal of 6 bases from V and 9 bases from J, the junction contained 17 bases not matched to a gene. CDR3 DNA sequence: TGTGCCAGCAGCCTACAGGGGCCCCCTGGGTATCGTGAGCAGTTCTTC. It specifies CASSLQGPPGYREQFF. Full variable domain (rest looked up from reference TRBV28 and TRBJ2-1): DVKVTQSSRYLVKRTGEKVFLECVQDMDHENMFWYRQDPGLGLRLIYFSYDVKMKEKGDIPEGYSVSREKKERFSLILESASTNQTSMYLCASSLQGPPGYREQFFGPGTRLTVL.

This clonotype is labeled medium-sized (0.01 to 0.1%). The chain uses TRBV6-5 and TRBJ1-2; a weak D match, TRBD1 (6 bases). Trimming took 4 bases from V and 2 from J, leaving 11 bases between them. CDR3 length equals 14 residues. Per germline, CDR1 MNHEY and CDR2 SVGAGI. The CDR3 bases are TGTGCCAGCAGTTCCAGGGGCCGGAACTATGGCTACACCTTC. The encoded protein is CASSSRGRNYGYTF.